The 10 T cell receptor beta chains below all came from one sample that was sequenced in a study of beta chain features in type 1 diabetes. TCRB transcripts that were expressed got sequenced, as all of the isolated RNA had been reverse transcribed. Here immunoSEQ multiplex PCR was the method, and the copy in TCRdb shows in-frame clones only, minus some. Among roughly 330,000 clones listed, 13% were seen once. Their cognate antigens are unknown. Points from the study as a whole: Within each of all four CD4+ subsets, Type 1 diabetes patients had TCRB CDR3s that were moderately but significantly shorter.

Sequenced material: naive CD4+ T cells from blood. The receptors here all came from a woman between 18 and 29 years old with type 1 diabetes.

This clone occurred a few times. The CDR3 sequence: CASSDRYNEQFF. The CDR3 bases are TGTGCCAGCAGTGATAGATACAATGAGCAGTTCTTC. This rearrangement joins TRBV6-6 to TRBJ2-1, with unresolved D. Germline V gives CDR1 MNHNY, CDR2 SVGAGI (reference sequence). Trimming cost V 5 bases and J 4 bases, with 6 bases left between them. The CDR3 loop spans 12 amino acids.

The sample holds many counts of this clone. This rearrangement joins TRBV29-1 to TRBJ2-7; D perhaps matches TRBD2 (5 bases). The CDR3 sequence is 12 residues long. Trimming shortened V by 3 bases and J by 5 bases, and 11 bases separated the two germline ends. Per the germline V gene, CDR1 is SQVTM and CDR2 is ANQGSEA. The CDR3 DNA sequence: TGCAGCGTTGACAAAGCGGACGACGAGCAGTACGTC. Translating it yields CSVDKADDEQYV.

There are a few counts of this clone. This chain joins TRBV5-1 and TRBJ2-3; D is possibly TRBD1 (5 bases). Germline V gene lookup returns CDR1 SGHRS and CDR2 YFSETQ. This CDR3 region has 14 residues. The V gene lost 0 bases and the J gene lost 2 bases, with 7 bases spanning the gap. The CDR3 sequence is CASSLEGVTDTQYF. The CDR3 coding sequence is TGCGCCAGCAGCTTGGAAGGGGTCACAGATACGCAGTATTTT. The entire variable domain, with the rest obtained from reference TRBV5-1 and TRBJ2-3, is as follows: KAGVTQTPRYLIKTRGQQVTLSCSPISGHRSVSWYQQTPGQGLQFLFEYFSETQRNKGNFPGRFSGRQFSNSRSEMNVSTLELGDSALYLCASSLEGVTDTQYFGPGTRLTVL.

The rearrangement joins TRBV29-1 to TRBJ1-5; TRBD1 matches 7 bases. V was pared by 3 bases and J by 1 base, with 0 bases of the junction left unmatched. CDR1 and CDR2 from the germline V gene are SQVTM and ANQGSEA. The CDR3 covers 13 residues. CDR3 amino acids: CSVDRGSNQPQHF. The CDR3 coding sequence is TGCAGCGTTGACAGGGGGAGCAATCAGCCCCAGCATTTT.

In this sample, this clone turned up a few times. The chain uses TRBV11-2 and TRBJ2-1; TRBD2 matches at 9 bases. The CDR3 runs 16 residues. The V and J ends lost 0 bases and 2 bases, in that order; junction bases with no gene match: 2. CDR1 and CDR2 (germline): SGHAT, FQNNGV. Written as DNA, the CDR3 is TGTGCCAGCAGCTTAGAGGGACTAGCACCCTACAATGAGCAGTTCTTC. The encoded protein is CASSLEGLAPYNEQFF.

In this sample, this clone turned up a few times. The chain is built from TRBV5-4 and TRBJ1-1; no definite D call. This CDR3 contains 15 residues. Trimming pared 2 bases from V and 1 base from J, leaving 12 bases between. Germline loops: CDR1 SGHNT, CDR2 YYREEE (reference sequence). This chain's CDR3 is CASSFPQAGNTEAFF. The CDR3 coding sequence is TGTGCCAGCAGCTTCCCCCAGGCGGGGAACACTGAAGCTTTCTTT.

This clone was counted between two and nine times. The J gene is TRBJ1-2, the V gene TRBV27; the D gene is possibly TRBD1 (5 bases). The CDR3 sequence is 13 residues long. Germline-derived CDR1 and CDR2 are MNHEY and SMNVEV (reference sequence). V lost 6 bases and J 7 bases, leaving 15 bases between the germline ends. CDR3 in amino acids: CASRQDSFRGYTF. CDR3 sequence (DNA): TGTGCCAGCAGGCAAGACAGCTTCCGTGGCTACACCTTC.

As concerns this clone: This sample also contains other DNA sequences that code for the same CDR3. The chain uses TRBV7-9 and TRBJ2-1, with TRBD2 matching over 10 bases. The CDR3 contains 15 residues. V shed 5 bases, J shed 2 bases, and the junction held 3 bases outside the gene matches. Germline lookup yields CDR1 SEHNR and CDR2 FQNEAQ (reference sequence). This CDR3 reads CASSPLAGAYNEQFF. As DNA, the CDR3 is TGTGCCAGCAGCCCGCTAGCGGGGGCCTACAATGAGCAGTTCTTC.

The chain uses TRBV27 and TRBJ1-5; D is possibly TRBD1 (5 bases). CDR1 MNHEY and CDR2 SMNVEV come from the germline V gene (reference sequence). V was clipped by 6 bases and J by 2 bases, with 14 bases between them. This CDR3 is built from 15 residues. The CDR3 reads CASSRSRGGNQPQHF. For the CDR3, the DNA is TGTGCCAGCAGCCGGTCTCGGGGGGGCAATCAGCCCCAGCATTTT.

The rearrangement uses TRBV5-1 and TRBJ2-7; no clear D gene. This CDR3 spans 13 amino acids. V was shortened by 4 bases and J by 6 bases, with 14 bases between the two germline ends. Germline V gene data show CDR1 as SGHRS and CDR2 as YFSETQ. CDR3 protein: CASSRFEYPEQYF. The DNA of the CDR3 is TGCGCCAGCAGCCGGTTCGAGTATCCCGAGCAGTACTTC.